The 17 T cell receptor beta chains below all came from one sample that was sequenced in a study of blood T cell repertoires in COVID-19. The method was immunoSEQ multiplex PCR; TCRdb's version includes in-frame clones alone and lacks a portion of them. The repertoire holds 90,000 to 100,000 clones, with approximately 84% as singletons. Sequencing was done on a sample of peripheral blood. These TCRs come from a man aged 60-69 years with acute or convalescent COVID-19.

CDR3 loop: CASSPLAGGLSGTDTQYF. Written as DNA, the CDR3 is TGTGCCAGCAGCCCGCTAGCGGGGGGTTTAAGTGGCACAGATACGCAGTATTTT. The gene calls are TRBV7-8 and TRBJ2-3, with 11 bases lining up with TRBD2. Germline loops: CDR1 SGHVS, CDR2 FQNEAQ. The CDR3 runs to 18 residues. J gave up 1 base and V 5 bases, and 11 bases lay outside the gene matches.

The chain couples TRBV18 to TRBJ2-4; the D gene is possibly TRBD1 (6 bases). Trimming took 2 bases from V and 7 from J, leaving 12 bases between them. The CDR3 has 14 amino acids. Looked up from germline, CDR1 is KGHSH and CDR2 is LQKENI. CDR3 coding DNA: TGTGCCAGCTCACCAGCAGGGGCCGGGAACATTCAGTACTTC. This gives the protein CASSPAGAGNIQYF.

The chain has TRBV6-5 and TRBJ1-1; 8 bases map to TRBD1. The CDR3 is 14 amino acids. The ends lost 6 bases at V and 0 bases at J; junction bases unmatched: 3. Per germline, CDR1 MNHEY and CDR2 SVGAGI. CDR3 DNA sequence: TGTGCCAGCAGGTCCAGGGGGCTGAACACTGAAGCTTTCTTT. It translates to CASRSRGLNTEAFF.

The CDR3 is CASIFQTASNTGELFF. The CDR3 DNA reads TGTGCCAGCATCTTCCAAACAGCCTCGAACACCGGGGAGCTGTTTTTT. The chain uses TRBV7-9 and TRBJ2-2; D call uncertain. The V end lost 7 bases, the J end lost 0 bases, and 15 bases lay between the germline ends. Germline loops: CDR1 SEHNR, CDR2 FQNEAQ (reference sequence). CDR3 length equals 16 residues.

The J gene is TRBJ1-2, the V gene TRBV5-6, with 8 bases lining up with TRBD1. Germline V gene data show CDR1 as SGHDT and CDR2 as YYEEEE. The CDR3 is 15 amino acids. Germline trimming cut 3 bases from V and 8 bases from J; bases unmatched to any gene: 12. The CDR3, as DNA: TGTGCCAGCAGCTGGCGGACAGGGAGCGCAGAGGGCTACACCTTC. Residues: CASSWRTGSAEGYTF.

The chain links TRBV10-2 to TRBJ1-5, with D possibly being TRBD1 (6 bases). Germline CDR1 reads WSHSY; CDR2 reads SAAADI. V shed 8 bases and J shed 7 bases, with 15 bases lying between them. The CDR3 is made up of 13 amino acids. The CDR3 region is CASAEQGSQPQHF. The DNA for the CDR3 is TGCGCCAGCGCTGAACAGGGTTCACAGCCCCAGCATTTT.

The CDR3 loop is CASSAGTGGGNEQFF. The CDR3 nucleotides read TGTGCCAGCAGCGCCGGGACAGGGGGAGGCAATGAGCAGTTCTTC. The rearrangement joins TRBV9 to TRBJ2-1; TRBD1 matches at 11 bases. The CDR3 totals 15 residues. CDR1 is SGDLS, CDR2 YYNGEE, per germline. J lost 6 bases, V lost 3 bases, and 5 bases had no gene match.

The gene calls are TRBV5-8 and TRBJ1-1; D gene uncertain. Trimming cost V 0 bases and J 11 bases, with 14 bases left between them. Germline lookup yields CDR1 SGHTS and CDR2 YDEGEE. The CDR3 length is 13 residues. This CDR3 is CASSLGYEKRAFF. The CDR3 coding sequence is TGTGCCAGCAGCTTGGGATATGAGAAGAGGGCTTTCTTT.

This clone appeared once. The chain is built from TRBV29-1 and TRBJ1-4, with 8 bases aligning to TRBD1. Germline-derived CDR1 and CDR2 are SQVTM and ANQGSEA. Trimming at V came to 4 bases and at J to 4 bases, leaving 2 bases not matched to a gene. The CDR3 has 13 residues. CDR3 residues: CSVAGQGNEKLFF. In DNA, the CDR3 is TGCAGCGTTGCCGGACAGGGTAATGAAAAACTGTTTTTT.

This sequence joins TRBV28 and TRBJ1-2; 7 positions match TRBD1. Germline loops: CDR1 MDHEN, CDR2 SYDVKM. Trimming removed 4 bases from V and 2 bases from J; junction bases left unmatched: 7. The CDR3 totals 15 residues. The CDR3: CASSSILTGNYGYTF. DNA for the CDR3: TGTGCCAGCAGTTCGATCTTGACAGGGAACTATGGCTACACCTTC.

Points on this clone: Other DNA sequences within the sample encode an identical CDR3. J is TRBJ2-7 and V is TRBV5-5, with TRBD1 as a possible D gene (6 bases). V lost 0 bases, J lost 4 bases, and 17 bases lay in between. CDR3 length equals 16 residues. Looked up from germline, CDR1 is SGHKS and CDR2 is YYEKEE (reference sequence). The CDR3 nucleotides read TGTGCCAGCAGCTTGGTTTTCACAGGGTCCTCGTACGAGCAGTACTTC. Its protein is CASSLVFTGSSYEQYF.

This CDR3 reads CASSLARLGASTDTQYF. Written as DNA, the CDR3 is TGTGCCAGCAGCTTAGCGCGGTTGGGGGCTAGCACAGATACGCAGTATTTT. This chain uses TRBV7-8 with TRBJ2-3; D is possibly TRBD1 (6 bases). There are 17 residues in the CDR3. From germline, CDR1 is SGHVS and CDR2 FQNEAQ. Trimming removed 0 bases at V and 0 bases at J, with 13 bases between.

The CDR3 DNA is TGTGCCAGCAGTGTGACAGGGGCGGGCACCGGGGAGCTGTTTTTT. Its translation is CASSVTGAGTGELFF. V gene TRBV25-1 combines with J gene TRBJ2-2, with TRBD1 matching 8 bases. CDR1 and CDR2 (germline): MGHDK, SYGVNS. With V trimmed by 4 bases and J by 4 bases, 5 bases remained unmatched. The CDR3 has 15 amino acids. Complete variable domain (other parts from reference TRBV25-1 and TRBJ2-2): EADIYQTPRYLVIGTGKKITLECSQTMGHDKMYWYQQDPGMELHLIHYSYGVNSTEKGDLSSESTVSRIRTEHFPLTLESARPSHTSQYLCASSVTGAGTGELFFGEGSRLTVL.

The V gene is TRBV5-6, the J gene TRBJ1-5, with 8 bases lining up with TRBD1. After removal of 5 bases from V and 2 bases from J, the junction contained 9 bases not matched to a gene. This CDR3 has 16 residues. Germline CDR1 SGHDT, CDR2 YYEEEE. As DNA, the CDR3 is TGTGCCAGCAGTTTCAGGGGGCGCGTTGGCAATCAGCCCCAGCATTTT. This translates into CASSFRGRVGNQPQHF.

This CDR3 reads CASSLNRASNYEQYF. CDR3 nucleotides: TGTGCCAGCAGCTTGAACAGGGCTTCCAACTACGAGCAGTACTTC. V gene TRBV5-6 combines with J gene TRBJ2-7; tentatively, D is TRBD1 (6 bases). Germline V gene sequence: CDR1 SGHDT, CDR2 YYEEEE. With 1 base removed from V and 3 bases from J, the gap between germline ends came to 14 bases. The CDR3 extends over 15 amino acids.

The chain carries TRBV18 and TRBJ1-6, with D possibly TRBD1 on 6 matching bases. With 4 bases removed from V and 5 bases from J, the gap between germline ends came to 15 bases. Germline CDR1 is KGHSH and CDR2 is LQKENI. This CDR3 is 16 amino acids long. CDR3 region: CASSLSAGVDNSPLHF. In DNA form, the CDR3 reads TGTGCCAGCTCACTCTCGGCAGGGGTGGATAATTCACCCCTCCACTTT.

This clone was seen a single time. This rearrangement joins TRBV18 to TRBJ2-7, with no clear D. The CDR3 runs to 16 residues. Germline assignment: CDR1 KGHSH and CDR2 LQKENI. Trimming took 6 bases from V and 0 from J, leaving 18 bases between them. The CDR3 sequence: CASSLTMRSSSYEQYF. CDR3 sequence (DNA): TGTGCCAGCTCCTTGACGATGAGGTCGAGCTCCTACGAGCAGTACTTC.